Below, 26 T cell receptor beta chains from the same sample are listed, as sequenced in a study of early T cells in non-severe SARS-CoV-2 infection. Via MiXCR, TCRdb re-called the 5' RACE reads, giving one row per CDR3 protein. Of 75,000 to 90,000 distinct CDR3 sequences listed, 5.5% to 7.5% are singletons. The sample was whole blood. Every receptor here comes from an adult who was a healthcare worker with PCR-confirmed SARS-CoV-2 infection or an uninfected control (not recorded which).

The rearrangement uses TRBV5-1 and TRBJ2-3; D unclear. Germline V gives CDR1 SGHRS, CDR2 YFSETQ. V dropped 0 bases and J dropped 0 bases, with 5 bases sitting between them. CDR3 size: 14 residues. CDR3 sequence: CASSLDKSTDTQYF. The CDR3 DNA is TGCGCCAGCAGCTTGGACAAGAGCACAGATACGCAGTATTTT. Supplemented by reference TRBV5-1 and TRBJ2-3, the full variable domain reads KAGVTQTPRYLIKTRGQQVTLSCSPISGHRSVSWYQQTPGQGLQFLFEYFSETQRNKGNFPGRFSGRQFSNSRSEMNVSTLELGDSALYLCASSLDKSTDTQYFGPGTRLTVL.

This chain uses TRBV5-4 with TRBJ2-3; 7 bases map to TRBD1. Per germline, CDR1 SGHNT and CDR2 YYREEE (reference sequence). The CDR3 spans 15 residues. V lost 5 bases and J lost 3; bases outside the gene matches: 9. CDR3 in amino acids: CASRERQGRTDTQYF. CDR3 coding DNA: TGTGCCAGCAGAGAAAGACAGGGTAGAACAGATACGCAGTATTTT.

This clonotype came up many times. The V call is TRBV6-5, the J call TRBJ2-7; tentatively, D is TRBD2 (6 bases). Germline V lookup: CDR1 MNHEY, CDR2 SVGAGI. CDR3 size: 15 residues. Trimming left V 6 bases short and J 3 bases short, with 18 bases between. The CDR3 here is CASRPPGGAVYEQYF. The CDR3 coding sequence is TGTGCCAGCAGACCCCCCGGAGGGGCCGTCTACGAGCAGTACTTC.

This clonotype appeared many times. The chain employs TRBV10-3 and TRBJ2-3, with 7 nucleotides matching TRBD2. The CDR3 loop spans 15 amino acids. Losses at the gene ends were 3 bases for V and 0 bases for J; bases not matched to a gene: 3. The V gene's germline CDR1 is ENHRY and CDR2 SYGVKD. CDR3 sequence (DNA): TGTGCCATCAGTGAAATAGCGGGTAGCACAGATACGCAGTATTTT. It codes for CAISEIAGSTDTQYF.

This clonotype was seen ten or more times. The chain combines TRBV5-1 with TRBJ2-6; 8 bases agree with TRBD1. The germline V gene encodes CDR1 SGHRS and CDR2 YFSETQ. CDR3 length: 17 amino acids. Trimming removed 7 bases from V and 3 bases from J; junction bases left unmatched: 12. This CDR3 is CASQTGAARVGANVLTF. As DNA, the CDR3 is TGCGCCAGCCAGACAGGGGCCGCCCGTGTTGGGGCCAACGTCCTGACTTTC. Looking up the rest from reference TRBV5-1 and TRBJ2-6 gives the full variable domain: KAGVTQTPRYLIKTRGQQVTLSCSPISGHRSVSWYQQTPGQGLQFLFEYFSETQRNKGNFPGRFSGRQFSNSRSEMNVSTLELGDSALYLCASQTGAARVGANVLTFGAGSRLTVL.

The V call is TRBV19, the J call TRBJ2-3, with TRBD1 as a possible D gene (6 bases). CDR3 length: 16 amino acids. Trimming pared 5 bases from V and 0 bases from J, leaving 15 bases between. The V gene's germline CDR1 is LNHDA and CDR2 SQIVND (reference sequence). The CDR3 spells CASSQHRTASTDTQYF. As DNA, the CDR3 is TGTGCCAGTAGTCAACACCGGACAGCTAGCACAGATACGCAGTATTTT.

This clonotype was found many times. The chain joins TRBV6-2 or TRBV6-3 to TRBJ2-7; possible D gene TRBD2, 5 bases. Per germline, CDR1 MNHEY and CDR2 SVGEGT. This CDR3 contains 15 residues. Deletions cut 5 bases from V and 3 bases from J, with 17 bases between. The CDR3 loop is CASSPDYQILYEQYF. CDR3 coding DNA: TGTGCCAGCAGTCCCGACTACCAGATACTCTACGAGCAGTACTTC.

This clonotype showed up many times. V gene TRBV2 combines with J gene TRBJ1-2; D gene uncertain. Trimming pared 2 bases from V and 4 bases from J, leaving 8 bases between. The CDR3 contains 13 residues. Germline-derived CDR1 and CDR2 are SNHLY and FYNNEI. The CDR3 loop is CASSESPLYGYTF. CDR3 nucleotide sequence: TGTGCCAGCAGTGAAAGTCCTCTCTATGGCTACACCTTC.

This rearrangement joins TRBV11-3 to TRBJ2-3, with TRBD2 matching over 8 bases. J gave up 1 base and V 6 bases, and 6 bases lay outside the gene matches. Germline V gene lookup returns CDR1 SGHNT and CDR2 YENEEA. The CDR3 loop spans 15 amino acids. The CDR3 coding sequence is TGTGCCAGCAGAAGAGCGGGGGCCCGCACAGATACGCAGTATTTT. Translated, it gives CASRRAGARTDTQYF.

This clonotype was detected many times. This sequence joins TRBV7-2 and TRBJ2-3; 10 bases agree with TRBD1. The length of the CDR3 is 14 residues. Germline V CDR1 and CDR2: SGHTA, FQGNSA. V was clipped by 4 bases and J by 9 bases; unmatched bases: 7. CDR3 loop: CASSSGTGVGTQYF. The CDR3 nucleotides are TGTGCCAGCAGCTCCGGGACAGGGGTGGGCACGCAGTATTTT.

V gene TRBV27 combines with J gene TRBJ2-3; the D is unclear. Between the trimmed V and J ends, which lost 6 bases and 0 bases, there was a span of 7 bases. This CDR3 contains 13 residues. CDR1 MNHEY and CDR2 SMNVEV come from the germline V gene (reference sequence). CDR3 loop: CASSYYSTDTQYF. The CDR3 nucleotides are TGTGCCAGCAGCTACTACAGCACAGATACGCAGTATTTT.

There are a few counts of this clonotype. J is TRBJ2-7 and V is TRBV20-1; D gene ambiguous. CDR3 length: 12 amino acids. The ends were cut back, 3 bases at V and 3 bases at J, with 9 bases in the middle. The germline CDR1 and CDR2 sequences are DFQATT and SNEGSKA (reference sequence). The CDR3 here is CSARRDNYEQYF. The CDR3 nucleotides read TGCAGTGCTAGGCGTGATAACTACGAGCAGTACTTC.

This clonotype was counted many times. This chain connects TRBV5-4 to TRBJ1-6; 9 positions agree with TRBD1. Germline V CDR1 and CDR2: SGHNT, YYREEE (reference sequence). This CDR3 has 14 amino acids. Trimming cost V 4 bases and J 10 bases; bases outside gene matches: 6. In DNA form, the CDR3 reads TGTGCCAGCAGCGCGGGACAGGGAGGATCACCCCTCCACTTT. It is translated as CASSAGQGGSPLHF.

This clonotype was observed at least ten times. The chain combines TRBV10-3 with TRBJ2-1, with a possible D match to TRBD2 (5 bases). V dropped 2 bases and J dropped 0 bases, with 14 bases sitting between them. CDR3 length equals 17 residues. Germline-derived CDR1 and CDR2 are ENHRY and SYGVKD. This chain's CDR3 is CAISERGLGSSYNEQFF. The CDR3 nucleotides read TGTGCCATCAGTGAGAGAGGACTTGGGAGCTCCTACAATGAGCAGTTCTTC.

The chain has TRBV6-2 or TRBV6-3 and TRBJ1-1, with D unclear. Looked up from germline, CDR1 is MNHEY and CDR2 is SVGEGT. V lost 5 bases, J lost 1 base, and 8 bases lay in between. The CDR3 has 13 residues. The CDR3 coding sequence is TGTGCCAGCAGTCCGCGGACGAACACTGAAGCTTTCTTT. Its translation is CASSPRTNTEAFF.

The J gene is TRBJ1-5, the V gene TRBV7-2, with D possibly matching TRBD1 (5 bases). V lost 0 bases and J 4 bases, leaving 13 bases between the germline ends. The CDR3 totals 16 residues. Per the germline V gene, CDR1 is SGHTA and CDR2 is FQGNSA. CDR3 in amino acids: CASSLAATATNQPQHF. CDR3 sequence (DNA): TGTGCCAGCAGCTTAGCCGCGACAGCGACTAATCAGCCCCAGCATTTT.

This clonotype was observed at least ten times. V is TRBV11-2 and J is TRBJ1-6, with unresolved D. The CDR3 runs 15 residues. V lost 2 bases and J lost 7, with 12 bases in between. Germline V gene data show CDR1 as SGHAT and CDR2 as FQNNGV. The CDR3 DNA is TGTGCCAGCAGCTTATTGGAGCAGAGAAATTCACCCCTCCACTTT. Protein product: CASSLLEQRNSPLHF. Using reference TRBV11-2 and TRBJ1-6 for the parts outside the CDR3, the full variable domain is EAGVAQSPRYKIIEKRQSVAFWCNPISGHATLYWYQQILGQGPKLLIQFQNNGVVDDSQLPKDRFSAERLKGVDSTLKIQPAKLEDSAVYLCASSLLEQRNSPLHFGNGTRLTVT.

Many counts were recorded for this clonotype. This chain links TRBV19 with TRBJ2-7, with a tentative D call TRBD2 (5 bases). CDR3 length equals 15 residues. CDR1 is LNHDA and CDR2 is SQIVND in the germline V gene (reference sequence). V lost 2 bases, J lost 3 bases, and 14 bases lay in between. CDR3 in DNA: TGTGCCAGTAGTATAAGAGGGTCGAACCTCTACGAGCAGTACTTC. This translates into CASSIRGSNLYEQYF.

The chain uses TRBV7-6 and TRBJ2-1; D not certain. This CDR3 comprises 14 residues. Germline values: CDR1 SGHVS, CDR2 FNYEAQ. V was shortened by 2 bases and J by 5 bases, with 10 bases between the two germline ends. The CDR3 coding sequence is TGTGCCAGCAGCTTAAGAGCCCCAAACAATGAGCAGTTCTTC. Protein sequence: CASSLRAPNNEQFF.

The genes are TRBV29-1 and TRBJ2-1, with D perhaps TRBD1 or TRBD2 (6 bases each). Trimming removed 6 bases at V and 4 bases at J, with 16 bases between. CDR3 size: 14 residues. Germline V lookup: CDR1 SQVTM, CDR2 ANQGSEA. The CDR3 region has the DNA TGCAGCGTGGGGGCTGGGACTTCTTACAATGAGCAGTTCTTC. Protein product: CSVGAGTSYNEQFF.

This clonotype was seen more than once but under ten times. The chain links TRBV7-2 to TRBJ2-7; a weak D match, TRBD1 (6 bases). V dropped 2 bases and J dropped 2 bases, with 19 bases sitting between them. Germline assignment: CDR1 SGHTA and CDR2 FQGNSA. This CDR3 is built from 17 residues. CDR3 protein: CASSLTSIWQGTYEQYF. CDR3 coding DNA: TGTGCCAGCAGCTTAACCAGTATATGGCAGGGGACCTACGAGCAGTACTTC.

At least ten counts were recorded for this clonotype. The chain links TRBV12-3 or TRBV12-4 to TRBJ2-7, with 11 bases aligning to TRBD2. Germline trimming cut 3 bases from V and 5 bases from J; bases unmatched to any gene: 9. CDR3 length: 16 residues. The CDR3 coding sequence is TGTGCCAGCAGTTTTACCCCGACTAGCGGGATAGACGAGCAGTACTTC. Protein sequence: CASSFTPTSGIDEQYF.

V is TRBV11-2 and J is TRBJ1-1, with 12 nucleotides matching TRBD1. The CDR3 is 15 residues long. Per germline, CDR1 SGHAT and CDR2 FQNNGV. V dropped 5 bases and J dropped 4; count of bases not matched to a gene: 5. CDR3 loop: CASSQGQGASTEAFF. In DNA form, the CDR3 reads TGTGCCAGCAGCCAGGGACAGGGGGCGAGCACTGAAGCTTTCTTT. Full variable domain (outside the CDR3, taken from reference TRBV11-2 and TRBJ1-1): EAGVAQSPRYKIIEKRQSVAFWCNPISGHATLYWYQQILGQGPKLLIQFQNNGVVDDSQLPKDRFSAERLKGVDSTLKIQPAKLEDSAVYLCASSQGQGASTEAFFGQGTRLTVV.

This clonotype was seen at least ten times. The J gene is TRBJ2-5, the V gene TRBV7-8; D may match TRBD1 or TRBD2 (5 bases each). The germline gives CDR1 SGHVS, CDR2 FQNEAQ. CDR3 length equals 14 residues. V dropped 6 bases and J dropped 0 bases, with 11 bases sitting between them. CDR3 coding DNA: TGTGCCAGCAGAGGGACGGGGTACCAAGAGACCCAGTACTTC. Protein sequence: CASRGTGYQETQYF.

This clonotype was observed many times. The V call is TRBV20-1, the J call TRBJ1-6, with 7 positions matching TRBD1. V gave up 3 bases and J gave up 0 bases; unmatched junction bases: 2. The CDR3 runs to 15 residues. Germline CDR1 is DFQATT and CDR2 is SNEGSKA (reference sequence). CDR3 sequence (DNA): TGCAGTGCTAGTAGGGGGCTCTCCTATAATTCACCCCTCCACTTT. Translating it yields CSASRGLSYNSPLHF.

This clonotype was seen only a few times. The chain combines TRBV20-1 with TRBJ2-2; 15 nucleotides line up with TRBD2. Germline trimming cut 5 bases from V and 0 bases from J; bases unmatched to any gene: 1. The CDR3 has 16 residues. Germline assignment: CDR1 DFQATT and CDR2 SNEGSKA (reference sequence). The CDR3 nucleotides are TGCAGTGCTGGACTAGCGGGGGGGCCGAACACCGGGGAGCTGTTTTTT. It translates to CSAGLAGGPNTGELFF.